The 20 T cell receptor beta chains in this list originate from one sample, sequenced in a study of blood T cell repertoires in COVID-19. Method: immunoSEQ multiplex PCR; TCRdb's copy keeps in-frame clones and lacks some. The sample has about 170,000 clones, approximately 91% seen once; the top ten hold about 5.3%. Sequenced sample: peripheral blood. The source is a man aged 18-30 years with COVID-19, enrolled during active disease.

The chain has TRBV29-1 and TRBJ2-1, with 9 bases aligning to TRBD2. The CDR3 covers 17 residues. V dropped 8 bases and J dropped 3; count of bases not matched to a gene: 17. Germline V gene lookup returns CDR1 SQVTM and CDR2 ANQGSEA. The CDR3 reads CSPRGILSGRIYNEQFF. CDR3 DNA: TGCAGCCCAAGGGGTATATTAAGCGGGAGGATCTACAATGAGCAGTTCTTC.

The chain couples TRBV27 to TRBJ1-5; 7 positions agree with TRBD1. Trimming removed 3 bases from V and 5 bases from J; junction bases left unmatched: 7. Germline CDR1 is MNHEY and CDR2 is SMNVEV (reference sequence). The length of the CDR3 is 15 residues. The CDR3: CASSLWRGLDQPQHF. The CDR3 nucleotides are TGTGCCAGCAGTTTGTGGAGGGGGCTCGATCAGCCCCAGCATTTT.

This clone was observed a single time. The chain combines TRBV30 with TRBJ2-7, with TRBD2 as a possible D gene (5 bases). The CDR3 length is 12 residues. Germline-derived CDR1 and CDR2 are GTSNPN and SVGIG (reference sequence). V lost 5 bases to trimming and J lost 0 bases, with 8 bases between them. The CDR3 sequence is CAWGGGSYEQYF. The DNA of the CDR3 is TGTGCCTGGGGCGGAGGCTCCTACGAGCAGTACTTC.

The genes are TRBV5-5 and TRBJ2-1; D gene ambiguous. The V gene's germline CDR1 is SGHKS and CDR2 YYEKEE (reference sequence). Trimming removed 4 bases at V and 0 bases at J, with 11 bases between. This CDR3 region has 15 residues. CDR3 sequence (DNA): TGTGCCAGCAGCCCGACACCGAGCTCCTACAATGAGCAGTTCTTC. Its translation: CASSPTPSSYNEQFF.

In DNA, the CDR3 is TGTGCCAGCAGTAGACAGGGAATGAGGGATGAGCAGTTCTTC. Translated: CASSRQGMRDEQFF. The chain is built from TRBV6-5 and TRBJ2-1; 7 positions agree with TRBD1. J lost 8 bases, V lost 5 bases, and 9 bases had no gene match. The length of the CDR3 is 14 residues. Germline CDR1 is MNHEY and CDR2 is SVGAGI.

The gene calls are TRBV6-2 or TRBV6-3 and TRBJ2-7; D perhaps matches TRBD1 (5 bases). The CDR3 has 14 amino acids. The germline CDR1 and CDR2 sequences are MNHEY and SVGEGT. V was cut by 2 bases and J by 2 bases, with 10 bases left in between. The CDR3 region is CASSYKGRPYEQYF. As DNA, the CDR3 is TGTGCCAGCAGTTACAAGGGGCGACCCTACGAGCAGTACTTC.

The count of this clone is one. The genes are TRBV29-1 and TRBJ1-2; D gene unclear. V was cut by 6 bases and J by 7 bases, with 18 bases left in between. The CDR3 is 13 amino acids. CDR1 and CDR2 (germline): SQVTM, ANQGSEA. CDR3 sequence: CSVTPILSVGYTF. The CDR3 DNA reads as TGCAGCGTCACCCCTATATTGAGCGTTGGCTACACCTTC.

The rearrangement joins TRBV9 to TRBJ1-3; D is unresolved. V was clipped by 2 bases and J by 0 bases, with 6 bases between them. The germline gives CDR1 SGDLS, CDR2 YYNGEE. CDR3 length equals 14 residues. The DNA of the CDR3 is TGTGCCAGCAGCGTCCCCGGCTCTGGAAACACCATATATTTT. Amino acid sequence: CASSVPGSGNTIYF.

The chain recombines TRBV27 with TRBJ1-5; D is perhaps TRBD1 (6 bases). Looked up from germline, CDR1 is MNHEY and CDR2 is SMNVEV (reference sequence). V gave up 1 base and J gave up 5 bases, with 12 bases separating them. The length of the CDR3 is 15 residues. The CDR3 bases are TGTGCCAGCAGTTTATTGGGCAGGGGAGATCAGCCCCAGCATTTT. Translating gives CASSLLGRGDQPQHF.

The chain carries TRBV7-2 and TRBJ2-5; 11 bases match TRBD2. The CDR3 has 16 residues. Germline-derived CDR1 and CDR2 are SGHTA and FQGNSA. The trim removed 0 bases at V and 2 bases at J, leaving 2 bases unmatched. CDR3 residues: CASSLALAGAQETQYF. The CDR3 nucleotides read TGTGCCAGCAGCTTAGCACTAGCGGGAGCTCAAGAGACCCAGTACTTC. Full variable domain (missing parts from reference TRBV7-2 and TRBJ2-5): GAGVSQSPSNKVTEKGKDVELRCDPISGHTALYWYRQSLGQGLEFLIYFQGNSAPDKSGLPSDRFSAERTGGSVSTLTIQRTQQEDSAVYLCASSLALAGAQETQYFGPGTRLLVL.

The CDR3 region is CASSLLAGSSYEQYF. CDR3 sequence (DNA): TGTGCCAGCAGTTTACTAGCGGGATCCTCCTACGAGCAGTACTTC. The chain has TRBV28 and TRBJ2-7; 9 bases agree with TRBD2. CDR1 and CDR2 from the germline V gene are MDHEN and SYDVKM. Unmatched junction bases numbered 2, after V lost 2 bases and J lost 0 bases. This CDR3 has 15 residues.

The chain recombines TRBV19 with TRBJ1-5; no firm D call. Germline CDR1 LNHDA, CDR2 SQIVND (reference sequence). V was cut by 3 bases and J by 2 bases, with 8 bases left in between. This CDR3 is built from 14 residues. CDR3 bases: TGTGCCAGTAGTATGGTCACGGGCAATCAGCCCCAGCATTTT. Encoded protein: CASSMVTGNQPQHF. The full variable domain, with the rest looked up from reference TRBV19 and TRBJ1-5, is DGGITQSPKYLFRKEGQNVTLSCEQNLNHDAMYWYRQDPGQGLRLIYYSQIVNDFQKGDIAEGYSVSREKKESFPLTVTSAQKNPTAFYLCASSMVTGNQPQHFGDGTRLSIL.

This rearrangement joins TRBV6-5 to TRBJ1-2, with D uncertain. This CDR3 spans 13 amino acids. V gave up 0 bases and J gave up 5 bases, with 7 bases separating them. Germline V gives CDR1 MNHEY, CDR2 SVGAGI. The CDR3 coding sequence is TGTGCCAGCAGTTACTCAGCCGGGTATGGCTACACCTTC. Its protein is CASSYSAGYGYTF.

V is TRBV6-2 or TRBV6-3 and J is TRBJ1-2, with no clear D. The ends were cut back, 0 bases at V and 4 bases at J, with 6 bases in the middle. Germline CDR1 is MNHEY and CDR2 is SVGEGT. CDR3 size: 13 residues. The DNA for the CDR3 is TGTGCCAGCAGTTACTCGTTCCGCTATGGCTACACCTTC. It translates to CASSYSFRYGYTF.

V is TRBV18 and J is TRBJ2-7; D may be TRBD2 (6 bases). Trimming shortened V by 6 bases and J by 3 bases, and 12 bases separated the two germline ends. CDR1 and CDR2 (germline): KGHSH, LQKENI. The CDR3 runs 13 residues. The CDR3 DNA reads as TGTGCCAGCTCGCTTACGGGAGACTACGAGCAGTACTTC. Residues: CASSLTGDYEQYF. Looking up the rest from reference TRBV18 and TRBJ2-7 gives the full variable domain: NAGVMQNPRHLVRRRGQEARLRCSPMKGHSHVYWYRQLPEEGLKFMVYLQKENIIDESGMPKERFSAEFPKEGPSILRIQQVVRGDSAAYFCASSLTGDYEQYFGPGTRLTVT.

The chain links TRBV15 to TRBJ1-5; TRBD1 agrees at 8 bases. The germline V gene has CDR1 LNHNV and CDR2 YYDKDF (reference sequence). The J segment lost 6 bases and the V segment lost 7 bases, leaving 5 bases of the junction unmatched. The CDR3 length is 13 residues. For the CDR3, the DNA is TGTGCCACCAACACAGGGGGTGGTCAGCCCCAGCATTTT. Protein sequence: CATNTGGGQPQHF. Combining the CDR3 with reference TRBV15 and TRBJ1-5 gives the whole variable domain DAMVIQNPRYQVTQFGKPVTLSCSQTLNHNVMYWYQQKSSQAPKLLFHYYDKDFNNEADTPDNFQSRRPNTSFCFLDIRSPGLGDTAMYLCATNTGGGQPQHFGDGTRLSIL.

The rearrangement links TRBV3-1 (or the pseudogene TRBV3-2) to TRBJ1-1, with 10 bases matching TRBD1. J gave up 3 bases and V 0 bases, and 19 bases lay outside the gene matches. Per the germline V gene, CDR1 is LGHDT and CDR2 is YNNKEL (reference sequence). The CDR3 is 21 amino acids. The CDR3: CASSQEVGSGTGVNWDTEAFF. CDR3 in DNA: TGTGCCAGCAGCCAAGAAGTAGGGTCCGGGACAGGGGTAAATTGGGACACTGAAGCTTTCTTT.

The chain links TRBV5-8 to TRBJ2-2, with D possibly matching TRBD2 (5 bases). V dropped 4 bases and J dropped 3 bases, with 16 bases sitting between them. Germline V CDR1 and CDR2: SGHTS, YDEGEE. This CDR3 is 16 amino acids long. CDR3 region: CASSPTTGGDTGELFF. As DNA, the CDR3 is TGTGCCAGCAGCCCAACGACTGGAGGTGACACCGGGGAGCTGTTTTTT.

The CDR3 spells CASSRTPSAGELFF. CDR3 bases: TGTGCCAGTAGCAGGACTCCCTCCGCCGGGGAGCTGTTTTTT. The V call is TRBV19, the J call TRBJ2-2, with D possibly TRBD2 on 5 matching bases. The V gene's germline CDR1 is LNHDA and CDR2 SQIVND (reference sequence). The CDR3 has 14 residues. Trimming stripped 6 bases from V and 6 bases from J, with 14 bases between. Supplemented by reference TRBV19 and TRBJ2-2, the full variable domain reads DGGITQSPKYLFRKEGQNVTLSCEQNLNHDAMYWYRQDPGQGLRLIYYSQIVNDFQKGDIAEGYSVSREKKESFPLTVTSAQKNPTAFYLCASSRTPSAGELFFGEGSRLTVL.

To note about this clone: One end of the junction is discordant with germline, which a read error may explain. The genes are TRBV19 and TRBJ1-4, with D possibly TRBD1 on 6 matching bases. CDR1 is LNHDA and CDR2 is SQIVND in the germline V gene (reference sequence). The CDR3 has 13 amino acids. This CDR3 reads CASRMGAVEKLLF. In DNA form, the CDR3 reads TGTGCCAGCCGCATGGGGGCGGTTGAAAAACTGCTTTTT. Full variable domain (remainder filled in from reference TRBV19 and TRBJ1-4): DGGITQSPKYLFRKEGQNVTLSCEQNLNHDAMYWYRQDPGQGLRLIYYSQIVNDFQKGDIAEGYSVSREKKESFPLTVTSAQKNPTAFYLCASRMGAVEKLLFGSGTQLSVL.